This T cell receptor (beta chain) was documented in a study of Tregs in tolerant kidney transplant recipients. About the study: Recipients received nonmyeloablative bone marrow transplants from related graft donors, with transient mixed chimerism.

This clone came up a few times. Its specificity is not known. Regulatory T cells were sorted from thawed PBMCs rested overnight at 37°C with 200 IU/ml IL-2. Whole-study findings and limits: Nucleotide sequences could not be compared across some patients' samples due to primer changes.

Only in-frame clones appear in the TCRdb table, and some are missing; sequencing was by immunoSEQ multiplex PCR. The table lists under 95,000 clones, approximately 89% of them singletons. V dropped 0 bases and J dropped 0 bases, with 9 bases sitting between them. There are 16 residues in the CDR3. CDR1 is SGHDN, CDR2 FVKESK, per germline. Sequenced material: Tregs from blood, taken before the transplant. This sequence joins TRBV14 and TRBJ2-1; D call uncertain. The receptor was derived from a human donor who received a combined kidney and bone marrow transplant. In DNA form, the CDR3 reads TGTGCCAGCAGCCAAGATGAGCGTCTCTCCTACAATGAGCAGTTCTTC. Translation: CASSQDERLSYNEQFF.